This paragraph reports one T cell receptor beta chain. Methods used by the authors: The assay estimated nucleated cells by amplifying reference gene primers. Repertoires were generated with immunoSEQ multiplex PCR, while TCRdb's copy carries only in-frame clones and drops some. D and trimming come from the DNA, and the V and J calls and clone size come from that table. The sample holds a few hundred thousand clones, 89% seen once. This sample is drawn from a study of blood T cell repertoires in COVID-19. Across the whole study: Whether acute or convalescent, the COVID-19 samples came from the United States, Italy and Spain. T cells, B-cell-depleted T cells, or PBMCs supplied cDNA or gDNA.

The V end was cut by 7 bases, the J end by 5 bases, with 11 bases between. Germline lookup yields CDR1 MNHNY and CDR2 SVGAGI (reference sequence). CDR3 size: 13 residues. The chain recombines TRBV6-6 with TRBJ2-2, with D possibly TRBD2 on 5 matching bases. Sequenced material: peripheral blood. The TCR sequence derives from a middle-aged woman who had recovered from COVID-19. The CDR3 DNA reads as TGTGCCAGCAATCTTGGGGAGACCGGGGAGCTGTTTTTT. Translation: CASNLGETGELFF.